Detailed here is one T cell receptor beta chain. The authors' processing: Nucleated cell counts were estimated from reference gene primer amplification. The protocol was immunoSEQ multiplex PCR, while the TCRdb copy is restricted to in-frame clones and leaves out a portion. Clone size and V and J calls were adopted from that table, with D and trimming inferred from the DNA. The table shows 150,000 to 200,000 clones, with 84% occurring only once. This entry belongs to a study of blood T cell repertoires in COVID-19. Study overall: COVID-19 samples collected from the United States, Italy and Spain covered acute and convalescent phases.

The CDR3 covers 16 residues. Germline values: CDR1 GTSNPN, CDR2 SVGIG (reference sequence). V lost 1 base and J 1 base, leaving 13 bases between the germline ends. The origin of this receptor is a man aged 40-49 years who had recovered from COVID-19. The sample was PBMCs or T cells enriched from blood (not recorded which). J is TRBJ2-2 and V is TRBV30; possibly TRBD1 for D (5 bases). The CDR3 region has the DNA TGTGCCTGGAGTGCAAACCAGGACATGAACACCGGGGAGCTGTTTTTT. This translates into CAWSANQDMNTGELFF.